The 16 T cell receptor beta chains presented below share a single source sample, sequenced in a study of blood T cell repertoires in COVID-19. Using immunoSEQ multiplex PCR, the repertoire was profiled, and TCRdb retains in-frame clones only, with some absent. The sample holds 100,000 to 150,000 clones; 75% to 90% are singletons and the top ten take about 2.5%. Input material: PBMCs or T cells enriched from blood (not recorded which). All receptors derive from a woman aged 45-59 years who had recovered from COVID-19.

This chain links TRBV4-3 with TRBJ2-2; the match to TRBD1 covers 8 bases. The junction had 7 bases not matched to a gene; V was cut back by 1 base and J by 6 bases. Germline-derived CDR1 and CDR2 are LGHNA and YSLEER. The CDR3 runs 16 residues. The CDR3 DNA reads TGCGCCAGCAGCCAAGCGACAGGGGATAAAGCCGGGGAGCTGTTTTTT. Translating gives CASSQATGDKAGELFF.

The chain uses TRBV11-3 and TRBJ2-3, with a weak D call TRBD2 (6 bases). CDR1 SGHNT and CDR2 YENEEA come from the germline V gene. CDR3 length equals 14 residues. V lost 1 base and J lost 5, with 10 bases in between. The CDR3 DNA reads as TGTGCCAGCAGCTTAGGAGGTAGCGGAGATACGCAGTATTTT. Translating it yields CASSLGGSGDTQYF.

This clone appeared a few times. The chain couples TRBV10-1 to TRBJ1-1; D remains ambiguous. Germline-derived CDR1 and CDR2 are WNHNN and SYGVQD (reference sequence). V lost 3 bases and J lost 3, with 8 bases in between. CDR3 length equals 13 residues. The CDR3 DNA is TGCGCCAGCAGTGAAAACACCCACACTGAAGCTTTCTTT. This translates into CASSENTHTEAFF.

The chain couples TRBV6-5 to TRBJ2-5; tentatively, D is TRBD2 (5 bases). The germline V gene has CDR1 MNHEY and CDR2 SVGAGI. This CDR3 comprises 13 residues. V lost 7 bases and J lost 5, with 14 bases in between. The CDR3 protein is CASNDYHGETQYF. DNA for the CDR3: TGTGCCAGCAACGACTATCACGGGGAGACCCAGTACTTC.

The CDR3 DNA reads as TGCGCCAGCAGCTTGGGACAGCTGGCTCCCGGGGAGCTGTTTTTT. Encoded protein: CASSLGQLAPGELFF. The chain joins TRBV5-1 to TRBJ2-2; maybe TRBD1 (5 bases). CDR1 is SGHRS, CDR2 YFSETQ, per germline. Deletions cut 0 bases from V and 6 bases from J, with 12 bases between. The CDR3 extends over 15 amino acids.

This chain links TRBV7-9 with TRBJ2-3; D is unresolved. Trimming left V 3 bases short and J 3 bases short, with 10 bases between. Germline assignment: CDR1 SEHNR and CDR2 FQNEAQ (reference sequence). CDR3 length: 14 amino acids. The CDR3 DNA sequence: TGTGCCAGCAGCTTTTCCGGGTTGACAGATACGCAGTATTTT. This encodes CASSFSGLTDTQYF.

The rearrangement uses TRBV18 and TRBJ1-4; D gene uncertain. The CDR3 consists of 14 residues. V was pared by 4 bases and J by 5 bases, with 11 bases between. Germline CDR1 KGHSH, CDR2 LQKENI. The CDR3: CASSLSSGNEKLFF. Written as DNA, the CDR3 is TGTGCCAGCTCACTGTCTTCGGGAAATGAAAAACTGTTTTTT.

CDR3 residues: CASSDGTGGHEQYF. Here the CDR3 DNA reads TGTGCCAGCAGCGACGGGACAGGGGGCCACGAGCAGTACTTC. This rearrangement joins TRBV9 to TRBJ2-7; the match to TRBD1 covers 12 bases. The CDR3 length is 14 residues. Trimming at V came to 3 bases and at J to 5 bases, leaving 3 bases not matched to a gene. CDR1 is SGDLS, CDR2 YYNGEE, per germline.

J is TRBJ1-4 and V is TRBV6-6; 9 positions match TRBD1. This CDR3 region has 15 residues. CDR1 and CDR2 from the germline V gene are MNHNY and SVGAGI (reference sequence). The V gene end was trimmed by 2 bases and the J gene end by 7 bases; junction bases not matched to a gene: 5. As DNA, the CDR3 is TGTGCCAGCAGTTACGATGGACAGGGGATTGAAAAACTGTTTTTT. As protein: CASSYDGQGIEKLFF.

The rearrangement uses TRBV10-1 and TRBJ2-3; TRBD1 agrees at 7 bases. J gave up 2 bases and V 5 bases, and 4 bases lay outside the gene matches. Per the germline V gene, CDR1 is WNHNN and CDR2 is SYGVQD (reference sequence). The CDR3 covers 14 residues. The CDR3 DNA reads TGCGCCAGCAGTTCCGGGACAGACACAGATACGCAGTATTTT. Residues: CASSSGTDTDTQYF.

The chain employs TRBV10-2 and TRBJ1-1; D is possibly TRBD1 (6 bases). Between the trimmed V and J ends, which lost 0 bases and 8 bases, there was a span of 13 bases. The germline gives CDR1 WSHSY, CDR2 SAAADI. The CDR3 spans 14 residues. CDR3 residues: CASSESSWGREAFF. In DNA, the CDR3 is TGCGCCAGCAGTGAGTCAAGTTGGGGGCGCGAAGCTTTCTTT.

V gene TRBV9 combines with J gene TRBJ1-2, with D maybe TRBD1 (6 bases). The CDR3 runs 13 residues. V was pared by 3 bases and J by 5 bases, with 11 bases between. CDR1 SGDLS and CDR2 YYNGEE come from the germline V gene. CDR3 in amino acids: CASSDEQGYGYTF. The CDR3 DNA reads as TGTGCCAGCAGCGATGAACAGGGTTATGGCTACACCTTC.

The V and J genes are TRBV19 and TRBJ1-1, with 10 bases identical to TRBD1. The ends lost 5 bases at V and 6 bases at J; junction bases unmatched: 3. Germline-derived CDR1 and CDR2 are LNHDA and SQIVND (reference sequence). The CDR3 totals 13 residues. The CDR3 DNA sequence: TGTGCCAGTAGTGAGGACAGGGGGTCTGAAGCTTTCTTT. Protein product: CASSEDRGSEAFF.

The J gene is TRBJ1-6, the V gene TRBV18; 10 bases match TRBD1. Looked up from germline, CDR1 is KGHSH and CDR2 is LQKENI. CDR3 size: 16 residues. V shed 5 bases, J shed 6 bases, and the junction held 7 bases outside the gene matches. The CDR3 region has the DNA TGTGCCAGCTCAACAGACAGGGGGCTTAGTAATTCACCCCTCCACTTT. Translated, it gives CASSTDRGLSNSPLHF.

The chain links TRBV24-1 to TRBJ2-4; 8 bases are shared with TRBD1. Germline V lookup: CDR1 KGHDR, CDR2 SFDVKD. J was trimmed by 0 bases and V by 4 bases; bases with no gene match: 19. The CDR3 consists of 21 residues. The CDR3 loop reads CATSDLLMSRDRWVAKNIQYF. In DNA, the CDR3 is TGTGCCACCAGTGACCTCCTAATGTCCCGGGACAGGTGGGTAGCCAAAAACATTCAGTACTTC.

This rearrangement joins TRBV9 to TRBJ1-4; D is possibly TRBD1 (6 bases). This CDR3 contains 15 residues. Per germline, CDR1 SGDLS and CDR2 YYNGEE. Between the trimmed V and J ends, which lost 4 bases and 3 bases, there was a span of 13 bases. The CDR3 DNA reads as TGTGCCAGCAGCACTCGGACAGATCCTAATGAAAAACTGTTTTTT. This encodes CASSTRTDPNEKLFF.